There are many counts of the clone carrying this T cell receptor beta chain. Its matching antigen is unknown. The ends lost 4 bases at V and 5 bases at J; junction bases unmatched: 8. CDR3 length: 16 residues. This entry belongs to a study of regulatory T cells in long-lasting Graves disease. Study summary: Recently diagnosed Graves' patients had received antithyroid drugs for under 3 months.

Study outcomes and limitations: Persistent disease exhibited a predilection for TRBV28, TRBJ1-2 and TRBJ2-5.

The authors built TCR beta libraries using iRepertoire HTBI primers and Arm-PCR of CDR3 regions. TCRdb ran MiXCR on the multiplex PCR reads and lists one entry per CDR3 protein. Of more than 400,000 distinct CDR3 sequences listed, approximately 16% are singletons. The time point was: newly diagnosed GD, antithyroid drugs for less than 3 months. PBMC-derived RNA was used for the TCR library. A further study also used this sample, focusing on T cells in Graves' hyperthyroidism and ophthalmopathy. In that study: Patients aged 18 to 65 had newly diagnosed hyperthyroidism that had lasted under 2 months. With the HTBI primer set, the TCR CDR3 went through a first round of RT-PCR.

The sequencing used peripheral blood mononuclear cells (PBMCs), collected at new diagnosis, from a patient treated with antithyroid drugs. The J gene is TRBJ1-5, the V gene TRBV12-3 or TRBV12-4, with 10 nucleotides matching TRBD1. This clonotype originated in a woman aged 25 to 39 with Graves disease. Written as DNA, the CDR3 is TGTGCCAGCAGTTCTCAGGGACAGGGGCTCGATCAGCCCCAGCATTTT. It yields the protein CASSSQGQGLDQPQHF.